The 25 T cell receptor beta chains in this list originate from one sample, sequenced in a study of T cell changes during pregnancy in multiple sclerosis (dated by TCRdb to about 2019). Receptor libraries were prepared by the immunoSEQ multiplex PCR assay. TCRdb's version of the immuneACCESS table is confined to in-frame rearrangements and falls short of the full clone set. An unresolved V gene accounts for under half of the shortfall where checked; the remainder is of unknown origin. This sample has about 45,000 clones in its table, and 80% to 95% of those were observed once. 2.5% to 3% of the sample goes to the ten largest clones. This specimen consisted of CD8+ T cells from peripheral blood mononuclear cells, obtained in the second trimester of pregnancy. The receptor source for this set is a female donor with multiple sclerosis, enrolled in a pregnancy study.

This chain's CDR3 is CASRRATGYHQPQHF. DNA of the CDR3: TGTGCCAGTAGACGCGCGACAGGGTATCATCAGCCCCAGCATTTT. The V gene is TRBV19, the J gene TRBJ1-5, with 7 bases lining up with TRBD1. CDR1 LNHDA and CDR2 SQIVND come from the germline V gene (reference sequence). J was trimmed by 5 bases and V by 6 bases; bases with no gene match: 10. The length of the CDR3 is 15 residues.

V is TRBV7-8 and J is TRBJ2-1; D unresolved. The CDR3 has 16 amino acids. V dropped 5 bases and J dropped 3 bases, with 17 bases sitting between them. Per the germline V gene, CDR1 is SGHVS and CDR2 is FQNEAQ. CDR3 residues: CASSLRGSARYNEQFF. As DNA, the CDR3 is TGTGCCAGCAGCCTCCGCGGCAGCGCCCGCTACAATGAGCAGTTCTTC.

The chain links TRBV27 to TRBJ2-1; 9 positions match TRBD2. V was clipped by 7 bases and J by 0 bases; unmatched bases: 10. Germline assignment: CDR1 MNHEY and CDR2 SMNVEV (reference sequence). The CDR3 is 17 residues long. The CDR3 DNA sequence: TGTGCCAGCATTATTAGCGGGGGACTATCCTCCTACAATGAGCAGTTCTTC. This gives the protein CASIISGGLSSYNEQFF.

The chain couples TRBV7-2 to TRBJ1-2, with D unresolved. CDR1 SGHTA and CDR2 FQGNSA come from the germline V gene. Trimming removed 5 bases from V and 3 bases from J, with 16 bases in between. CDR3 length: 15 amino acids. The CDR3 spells CASSPLGGSYYGYTF. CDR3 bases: TGTGCCAGCAGCCCCTTGGGCGGGTCGTACTATGGCTACACCTTC.

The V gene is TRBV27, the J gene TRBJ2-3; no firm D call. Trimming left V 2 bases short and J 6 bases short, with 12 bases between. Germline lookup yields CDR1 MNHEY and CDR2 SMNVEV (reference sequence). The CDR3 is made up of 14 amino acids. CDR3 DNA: TGTGCCAGCAGTTTACTCGATGAGAGGGATACGCAGTATTTT. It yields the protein CASSLLDERDTQYF.

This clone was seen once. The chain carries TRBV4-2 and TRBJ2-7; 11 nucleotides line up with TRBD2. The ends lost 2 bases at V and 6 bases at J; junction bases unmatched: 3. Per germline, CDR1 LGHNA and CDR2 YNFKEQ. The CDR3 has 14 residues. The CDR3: CASSQIAGGPEQYF. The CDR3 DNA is TGTGCCAGCAGCCAAATAGCGGGGGGGCCCGAGCAGTACTTC.

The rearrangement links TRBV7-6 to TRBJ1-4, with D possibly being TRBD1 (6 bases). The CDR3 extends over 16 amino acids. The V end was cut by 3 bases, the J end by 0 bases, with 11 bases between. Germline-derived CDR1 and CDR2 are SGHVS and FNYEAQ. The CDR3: CASSFYQGPTNEKLFF. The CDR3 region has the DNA TGTGCCAGCAGCTTTTACCAGGGGCCAACTAATGAAAAACTGTTTTTT.

The DNA for the CDR3 is TGTGCCACCAGCAGAGGAGGCGATCCCTCCTACAATGAGCAGTTCTTC. Translation: CATSRGGDPSYNEQFF. The V call is TRBV15, the J call TRBJ2-1; D is ambiguous. The germline V and J ends were trimmed by 1 base and 0 bases, with 10 bases remaining between them. Per the germline V gene, CDR1 is LNHNV and CDR2 is YYDKDF (reference sequence). The CDR3 is 16 residues long.

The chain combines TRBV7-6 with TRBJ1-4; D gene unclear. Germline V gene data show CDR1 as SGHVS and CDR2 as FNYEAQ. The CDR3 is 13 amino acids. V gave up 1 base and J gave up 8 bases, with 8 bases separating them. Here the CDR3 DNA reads TGTGCCAGCAGCTTAGGACAAGTGGAAAAACTGTTTTTT. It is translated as CASSLGQVEKLFF.

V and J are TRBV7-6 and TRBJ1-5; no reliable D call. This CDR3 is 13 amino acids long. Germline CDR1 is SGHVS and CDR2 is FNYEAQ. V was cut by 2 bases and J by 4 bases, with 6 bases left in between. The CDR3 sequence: CASSLSVNQPQHF. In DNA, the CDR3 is TGTGCCAGCAGCTTATCGGTTAATCAGCCCCAGCATTTT.

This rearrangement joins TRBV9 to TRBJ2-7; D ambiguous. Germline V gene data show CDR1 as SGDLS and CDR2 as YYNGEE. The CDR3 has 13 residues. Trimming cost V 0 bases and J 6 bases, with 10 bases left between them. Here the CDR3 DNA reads TGTGCCAGCAGCGTAGATCCGGTATCCGAGCAGTACTTC. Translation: CASSVDPVSEQYF.

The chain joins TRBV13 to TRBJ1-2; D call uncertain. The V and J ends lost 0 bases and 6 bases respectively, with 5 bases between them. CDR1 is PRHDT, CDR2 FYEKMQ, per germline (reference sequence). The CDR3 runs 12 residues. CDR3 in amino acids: CASSLGRDGYTF. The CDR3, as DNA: TGTGCCAGCAGCTTAGGCCGAGATGGCTACACCTTC. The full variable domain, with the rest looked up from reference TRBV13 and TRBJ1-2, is AAGVIQSPRHLIKEKRETATLKCYPIPRHDTVYWYQQGPGQDPQFLISFYEKMQSDKGSIPDRFSAQQFSDYHSELNMSSLELGDSALYFCASSLGRDGYTFGSGTRLTVV.

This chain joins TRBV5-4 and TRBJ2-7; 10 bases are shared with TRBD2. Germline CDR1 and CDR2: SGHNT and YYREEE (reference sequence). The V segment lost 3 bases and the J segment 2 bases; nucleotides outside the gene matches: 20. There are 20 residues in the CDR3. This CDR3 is CASSWTPTSSGGARAYEQYF. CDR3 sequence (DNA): TGTGCCAGCAGCTGGACCCCGACTAGCAGCGGGGGGGCGAGGGCCTACGAGCAGTACTTC.

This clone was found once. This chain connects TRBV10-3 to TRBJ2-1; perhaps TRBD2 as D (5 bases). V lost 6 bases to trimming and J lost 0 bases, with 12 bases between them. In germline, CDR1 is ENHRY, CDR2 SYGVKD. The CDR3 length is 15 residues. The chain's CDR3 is CAIRGAASSYNEQFF. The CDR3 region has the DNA TGTGCCATCAGGGGAGCGGCAAGCTCCTACAATGAGCAGTTCTTC.

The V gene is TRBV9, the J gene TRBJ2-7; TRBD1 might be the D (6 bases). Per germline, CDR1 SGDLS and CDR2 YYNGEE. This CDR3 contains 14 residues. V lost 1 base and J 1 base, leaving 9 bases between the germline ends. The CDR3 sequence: CASSVQGKSYEQYF. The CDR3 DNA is TGTGCCAGCAGCGTACAGGGGAAGTCCTACGAGCAGTACTTC. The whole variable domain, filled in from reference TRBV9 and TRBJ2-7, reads DSGVTQTPKHLITATGQRVTLRCSPRSGDLSVYWYQQSLDQGLQFLIQYYNGEERAKGNILERFSAQQFPDLHSELNLSSLELGDSALYFCASSVQGKSYEQYFGPGTRLTVT.

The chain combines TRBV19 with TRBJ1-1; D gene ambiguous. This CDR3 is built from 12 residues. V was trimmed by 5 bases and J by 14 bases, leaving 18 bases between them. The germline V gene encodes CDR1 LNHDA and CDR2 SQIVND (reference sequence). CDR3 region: CASSGYSGEPFF. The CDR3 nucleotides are TGTGCCAGTAGTGGCTACTCAGGTGAACCGTTCTTT.

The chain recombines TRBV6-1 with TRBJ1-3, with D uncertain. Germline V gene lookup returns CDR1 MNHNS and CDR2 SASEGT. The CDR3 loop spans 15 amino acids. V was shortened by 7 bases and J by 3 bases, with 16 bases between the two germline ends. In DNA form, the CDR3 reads TGTGCCAGCAAAGTCAGGTTGGATGGTGGAAACACCATATATTTT. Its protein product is CASKVRLDGGNTIYF.

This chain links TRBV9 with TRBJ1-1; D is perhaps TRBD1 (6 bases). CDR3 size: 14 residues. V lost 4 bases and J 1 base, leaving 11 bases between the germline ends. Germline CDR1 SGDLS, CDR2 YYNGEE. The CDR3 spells CASSIRDTNTEAFF. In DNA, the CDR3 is TGTGCCAGCAGCATCCGGGACACGAACACTGAAGCTTTCTTT.

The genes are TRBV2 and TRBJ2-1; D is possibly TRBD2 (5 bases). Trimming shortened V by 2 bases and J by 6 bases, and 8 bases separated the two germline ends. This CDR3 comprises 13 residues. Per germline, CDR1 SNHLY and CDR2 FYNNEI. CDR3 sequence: CASSEMGSNEQFF. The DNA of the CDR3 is TGTGCCAGCAGTGAAATGGGGAGCAATGAGCAGTTCTTC.

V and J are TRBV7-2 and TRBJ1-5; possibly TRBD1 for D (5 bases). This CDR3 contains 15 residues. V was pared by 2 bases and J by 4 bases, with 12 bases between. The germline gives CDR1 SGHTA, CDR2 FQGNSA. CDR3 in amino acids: CASSLPGDYNQPQHF. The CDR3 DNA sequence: TGTGCCAGCAGCTTACCGGGGGACTATAATCAGCCCCAGCATTTT.

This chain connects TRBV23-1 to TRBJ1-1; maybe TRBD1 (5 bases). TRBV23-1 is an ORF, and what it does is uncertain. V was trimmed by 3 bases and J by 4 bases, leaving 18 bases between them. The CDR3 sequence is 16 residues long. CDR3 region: CASSHVWRQGGTEAFF. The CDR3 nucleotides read TGCGCCAGCAGTCATGTTTGGCGTCAGGGCGGCACTGAAGCTTTCTTT.

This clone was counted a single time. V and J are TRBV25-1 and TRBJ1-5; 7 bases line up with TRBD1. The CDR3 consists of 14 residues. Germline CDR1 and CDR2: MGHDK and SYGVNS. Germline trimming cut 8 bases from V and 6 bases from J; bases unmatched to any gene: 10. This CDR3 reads CASSRGGVGQPQHF. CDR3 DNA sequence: TGTGCCAGCTCACGAGGGGGCGTCGGTCAGCCCCAGCATTTT.

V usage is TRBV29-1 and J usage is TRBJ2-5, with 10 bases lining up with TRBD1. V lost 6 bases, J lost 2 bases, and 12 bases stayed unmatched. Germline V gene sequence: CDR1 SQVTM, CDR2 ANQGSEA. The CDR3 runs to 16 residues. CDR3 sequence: CSVHSVDRGGQETQYF. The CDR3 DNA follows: TGCAGCGTCCACAGCGTGGACAGGGGGGGTCAAGAGACCCAGTACTTC.

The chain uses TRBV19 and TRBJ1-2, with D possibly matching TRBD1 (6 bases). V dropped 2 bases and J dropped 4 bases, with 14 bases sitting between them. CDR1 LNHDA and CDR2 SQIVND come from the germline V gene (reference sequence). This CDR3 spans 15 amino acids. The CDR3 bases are TGTGCCAGTAGTATAAGCAGGGGATTTACCTATGGCTACACCTTC. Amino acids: CASSISRGFTYGYTF.

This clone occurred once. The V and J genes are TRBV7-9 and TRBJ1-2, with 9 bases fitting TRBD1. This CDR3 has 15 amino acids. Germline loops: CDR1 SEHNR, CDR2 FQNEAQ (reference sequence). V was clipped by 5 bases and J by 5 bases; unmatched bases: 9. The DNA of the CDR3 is TGTGCCAGCAGCGCCGACACAGGGGGCGCTTATGGCTACACCTTC. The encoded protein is CASSADTGGAYGYTF.